This T cell receptor (beta chain) appears in the sequencing data of a study of long-term antiretroviral therapy in people with HIV. Study results and caveats: Dominance of pre-ART expanded clones persisted, fluctuating and often declining after ART.

Per germline, CDR1 SGDLS and CDR2 YYNGEE. This CDR3 has 20 residues. V lost 0 bases to trimming and J lost 0 bases; unmatched junction nucleotides: 13. Investigators performed immunoSEQ version v3.0 at survey level. Method: immunoSEQ multiplex PCR; TCRdb's copy keeps in-frame clones and lacks some. The sample lists tens of thousands of clones; around nine tenths were seen once. In regard to this clone: Antigen unknown.

The TCR was taken from a woman aged 18-29 years with HIV. The rearrangement uses TRBV9 and TRBJ2-2, with 8 bases fitting TRBD1. Specimen: unsorted PBMCs, collected just before starting antiretroviral therapy. CDR3 in amino acids: CASSVGRTGRFGSNTGELFF. CDR3 nucleotides: TGTGCCAGCAGCGTAGGACGGACAGGGAGATTTGGGTCGAACACCGGGGAGCTGTTTTTT.